These 15 T cell receptor beta chains came from one sample sequenced in a study of identical twins. From the 5' RACE reads, TCRdb called clonotypes with MiXCR, one entry per CDR3 protein. The data contain under 1 million distinct CDR3 sequences, about 12% of them singletons. The same specimen was also included in a second study, on yellow fever vaccine responses in identical twins.

Sequenced material: PBMCs. Every receptor here comes from a woman under 30 in good health.

On this clonotype: An end of the junction does not agree with germline; a read error may underlie this. V usage is TRBV12-3 or TRBV12-4 and J usage is TRBJ2-2; 10 bases fit TRBD2. The CDR3 is 15 residues long. For the CDR3, the DNA is TGTGACAGCAGTCTAAGCGGGGGGGGCACCGGGGAGCTGTTTTTT. It specifies CDSSLSGGGTGELFF.

This clonotype has ten or more counts. The rearrangement joins TRBV5-1 to TRBJ1-1; D not resolved. V was cut by 1 base and J by 0 bases, with 7 bases left in between. This CDR3 contains 14 residues. Germline CDR1 SGHRS, CDR2 YFSETQ. CDR3 DNA: TGCGCCAGCAGCTTGTGGCAGCTGAACACTGAAGCTTTCTTT. Translating it yields CASSLWQLNTEAFF.

This chain uses TRBV12-3 or TRBV12-4 with TRBJ2-7; D is unclear. CDR3 size: 13 residues. Trimming pared 3 bases from V and 8 bases from J, leaving 14 bases between. The CDR3: CASSLDFNDKQYF. DNA for the CDR3: TGTGCCAGCAGTTTGGATTTTAATGATAAGCAGTACTTC.

The chain employs TRBV5-6 and TRBJ1-1; D gene unclear. The germline V and J ends were trimmed by 0 bases and 5 bases, with 17 bases remaining between them. CDR1 is SGHDT and CDR2 is YYEEEE in the germline V gene. The CDR3 has 16 residues. The CDR3 loop reads CASSLVTSWSRTEAFF. CDR3 DNA sequence: TGTGCCAGCAGCTTGGTGACAAGCTGGAGTAGAACTGAAGCTTTCTTT.

This clonotype was detected many times. The chain recombines TRBV14 with TRBJ2-3, with D tentatively TRBD1 (5 bases). The CDR3 length is 14 residues. The V end lost 0 bases, the J end lost 8 bases, and 12 bases lay between the germline ends. Germline CDR1 reads SGHDN; CDR2 reads FVKESK. This CDR3 reads CASSQETGWATQYF. CDR3 nucleotides: TGTGCCAGCAGCCAAGAAACAGGATGGGCTACGCAGTATTTT.

This clonotype was seen only a few times. The junction shows a germline mismatch at one end, possibly a read error. The chain combines TRBV10-3 with TRBJ2-1; 11 bases line up with TRBD1. Germline loops: CDR1 ENHRY, CDR2 SYGVKD. The CDR3 spans 12 residues. The CDR3 region has the DNA TGTGCCATCAGTGCCCGGACAGGGGGCCCCATCTTC. It translates to CAISARTGGPIF.

This clonotype appeared many times. The chain employs TRBV4-1 and TRBJ1-5; D call uncertain. The CDR3 loop spans 13 amino acids. Trimming pared 0 bases from V and 4 bases from J, leaving 4 bases between. The germline V gene has CDR1 MGHRA and CDR2 YSYEKL. The CDR3 here is CASSQDVNQPQHF. In DNA, the CDR3 is TGCGCCAGCAGCCAAGATGTTAATCAGCCCCAGCATTTT.

This rearrangement joins TRBV7-9 to TRBJ2-1; D remains ambiguous. The CDR3 loop spans 14 amino acids. Germline V gene lookup returns CDR1 SEHNR and CDR2 FQNEAQ (reference sequence). V lost 1 base and J 6 bases, leaving 10 bases between the germline ends. The CDR3 DNA follows: TGTGCCAGCAGCTTAGTTCGGGCATTCAATGAGCAGTTCTTC. This sequence encodes CASSLVRAFNEQFF.

This clonotype was picked up a small number of times. V gene TRBV4-1 combines with J gene TRBJ1-4; D ambiguous. V was trimmed by 5 bases and J by 10 bases, leaving 14 bases between them. The CDR3 spans 13 residues. Looked up from germline, CDR1 is MGHRA and CDR2 is YSYEKL. This CDR3 is CASSEPGVVKLFF. Written as DNA, the CDR3 is TGCGCCAGCAGCGAGCCCGGGGTTGTAAAACTGTTTTTT.

This clonotype was found a few times. The chain joins TRBV24-1 to TRBJ2-2; D is perhaps TRBD1 (5 bases). The CDR3 is 16 amino acids. Germline CDR1 and CDR2: KGHDR and SFDVKD. V was cut by 5 bases and J by 0 bases, with 12 bases left in between. The CDR3 nucleotides read TGTGCCACCAGTGTAGGACATAGGGCGAACACCGGGGAGCTGTTTTTT. Translating it yields CATSVGHRANTGELFF.

CDR3 in amino acids: CASSATGTSLPDTQYF. The CDR3 DNA sequence: TGTGCCAGCAGCGCGACCGGGACTAGTCTGCCAGATACGCAGTATTTT. The chain combines TRBV9 with TRBJ2-3; 8 nucleotides line up with TRBD2. Per germline, CDR1 SGDLS and CDR2 YYNGEE. V gave up 3 bases and J gave up 4 bases; unmatched junction bases: 10. The CDR3 is 16 amino acids.

This clonotype was observed at least ten times. The chain uses TRBV3-1 and TRBJ1-1; no clear D gene. The V and J ends lost 0 bases and 1 base respectively, with 9 bases between them. The CDR3 is made up of 15 amino acids. CDR1 LGHDT and CDR2 YNNKEL come from the germline V gene (reference sequence). The CDR3 region has the DNA TGTGCCAGCAGCCAAGACGTTCTAGGGAACACTGAAGCTTTCTTT. This codes for CASSQDVLGNTEAFF.

This chain connects TRBV5-1 to TRBJ2-1; no clear D. The germline V and J ends were trimmed by 0 bases and 8 bases, with 12 bases remaining between them. Germline V gene lookup returns CDR1 SGHRS and CDR2 YFSETQ. The CDR3 extends over 14 amino acids. CDR3 sequence (DNA): TGCGCCAGCAGCTTGGGGTTCACGGTGTATGAGCAGTTCTTC. Translating gives CASSLGFTVYEQFF.

The genes are TRBV20-1 and TRBJ2-7, with a weak D call TRBD2 (6 bases). Germline CDR1 and CDR2: DFQATT and SNEGSKA (reference sequence). The V end lost 7 bases, the J end lost 4 bases, and 17 bases lay between the germline ends. The CDR3 contains 13 residues. CDR3 sequence: CSVSGVQEYEQYF. CDR3 bases: TGCAGTGTATCGGGAGTGCAGGAGTACGAGCAGTACTTC.

Concerning this clonotype itself: A read error may account for a junction end that differs from germline. The gene calls are TRBV6-1 and TRBJ1-1; 10 bases fit TRBD1. Germline CDR1 reads MNHNS; CDR2 reads SASEGT. This CDR3 region has 14 residues. The CDR3 loop is CASREGTGVAQAFF. CDR3 sequence (DNA): TGTGCCAGCAGAGAAGGGACAGGGGTAGCTCAAGCTTTCTTT.